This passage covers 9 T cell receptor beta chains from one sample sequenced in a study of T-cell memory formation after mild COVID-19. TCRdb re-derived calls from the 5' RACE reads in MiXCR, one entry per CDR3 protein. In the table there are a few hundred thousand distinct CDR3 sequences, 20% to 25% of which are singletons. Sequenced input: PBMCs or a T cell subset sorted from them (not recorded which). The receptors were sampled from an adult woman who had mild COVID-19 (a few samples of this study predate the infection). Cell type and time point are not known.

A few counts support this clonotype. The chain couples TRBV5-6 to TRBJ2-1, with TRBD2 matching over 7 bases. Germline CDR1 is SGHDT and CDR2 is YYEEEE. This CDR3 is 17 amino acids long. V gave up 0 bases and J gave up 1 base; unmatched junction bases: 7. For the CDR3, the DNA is TGTGCCAGCAGCTTGGGGTATAGGGGAGGGTCCTACAATGAGCAGTTCTTC. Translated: CASSLGYRGGSYNEQFF.

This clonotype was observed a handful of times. The CDR3 loop is CASSPDGRYEQYF. CDR3 coding DNA: TGTGCCAGCAGCCCAGATGGCCGCTACGAGCAGTACTTC. This sequence joins TRBV7-6 and TRBJ2-7; D unresolved. V was trimmed by 5 bases and J by 3 bases, leaving 11 bases between them. Germline CDR1 SGHVS, CDR2 FNYEAQ. The CDR3 totals 13 residues. The variable domain in full, completed from reference TRBV7-6 and TRBJ2-7, reads GAGVSQSPRYKVTKRGQDVALRCDPISGHVSLYWYRQALGQGPEFLTYFNYEAQQDKSGLPNDRFSAERPEGSISTLTIQRTEQRDSAMYRCASSPDGRYEQYFGPGTRLTVT.

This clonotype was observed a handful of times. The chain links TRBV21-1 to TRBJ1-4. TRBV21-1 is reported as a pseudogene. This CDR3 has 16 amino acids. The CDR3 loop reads CASSKVIRTGNEKLFF. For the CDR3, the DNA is TGTGCCAGCAGCAAAGTAATCAGGACGGGCAATGAAAAACTGTTTTTT.

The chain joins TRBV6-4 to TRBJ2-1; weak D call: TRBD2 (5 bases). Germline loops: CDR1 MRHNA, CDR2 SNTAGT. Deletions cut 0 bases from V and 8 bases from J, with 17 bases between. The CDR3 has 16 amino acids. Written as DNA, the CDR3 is TGTGCCAGCAGTGACTCGATATCAAGGCAGAGGGATGAGCAGTTCTTC. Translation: CASSDSISRQRDEQFF.

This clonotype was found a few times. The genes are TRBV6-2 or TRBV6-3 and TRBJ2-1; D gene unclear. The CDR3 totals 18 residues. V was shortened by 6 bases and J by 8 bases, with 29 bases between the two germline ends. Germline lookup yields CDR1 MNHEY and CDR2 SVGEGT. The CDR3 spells CASRRYRSSAIRGDEQFF. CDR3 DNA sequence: TGTGCCAGCAGACGATATCGAAGCTCAGCCATTAGAGGAGATGAGCAGTTCTTC.

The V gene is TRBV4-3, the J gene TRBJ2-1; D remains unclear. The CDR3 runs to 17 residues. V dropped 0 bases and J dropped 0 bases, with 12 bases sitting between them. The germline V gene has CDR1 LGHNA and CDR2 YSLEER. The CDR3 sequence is CASSQDRSRVSYNEQFF. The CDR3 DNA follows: TGCGCCAGCAGCCAAGATCGTTCAAGGGTCTCCTACAATGAGCAGTTCTTC.

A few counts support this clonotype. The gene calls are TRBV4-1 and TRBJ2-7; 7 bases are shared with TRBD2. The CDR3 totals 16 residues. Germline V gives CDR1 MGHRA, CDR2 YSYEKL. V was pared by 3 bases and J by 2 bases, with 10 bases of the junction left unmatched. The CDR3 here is CASSQPGGKIAYEQYF. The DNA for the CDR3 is TGCGCCAGCAGCCAGCCGGGAGGCAAAATAGCCTACGAGCAGTACTTC.

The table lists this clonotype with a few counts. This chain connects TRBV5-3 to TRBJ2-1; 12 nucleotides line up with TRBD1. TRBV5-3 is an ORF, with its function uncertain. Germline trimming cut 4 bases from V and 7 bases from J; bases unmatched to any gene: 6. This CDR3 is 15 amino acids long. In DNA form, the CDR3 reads TGTGCCAGAAGCGCCGGGGACAGGGGGCTTAATGAGCAGTTCTTC. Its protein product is CARSAGDRGLNEQFF.

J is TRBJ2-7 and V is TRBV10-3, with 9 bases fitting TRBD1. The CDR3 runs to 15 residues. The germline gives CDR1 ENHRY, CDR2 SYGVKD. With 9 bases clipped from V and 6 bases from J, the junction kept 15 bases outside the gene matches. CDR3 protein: CAITPGQGSLGEQYF. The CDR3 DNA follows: TGTGCCATAACACCGGGACAGGGATCCTTGGGCGAGCAGTACTTC.